The rows below give T cell receptor beta chains drawn from one sample of a study of cytomegalovirus exposure and HLA in healthy donors. Assay used: immunoSEQ multiplex PCR; TCRdb lists only in-frame clones, some missing. The sample lists 150,000 to 200,000 clones; 78% were seen once. Material: PBMCs. These receptors all stem from a woman aged 40 to 49 in good health and CMV-seropositive. The CDR3 runs from the conserved cysteine through the conserved F or W. Fields, in order: clone size, D gene, J gene, V gene, CDR3 DNA, CDR3 protein. The D gene is left open where the match is weak. The size entry is marked missing in some rows and otherwise reads once, few, many or a size class.

NA NA TRBJ2-7 TRBV5-1 TGCGCCAGCAGGGAGGATCCCACCACCTACGAGCAGTACTTC CASREDPTTYEQYF
NA TRBD2 TRBJ2-5 TRBV4-3 TGCGCCAGCAGCCAGGCACTAGCGGGGGGGGAAGAGACCCAGTACTTC CASSQALAGGEETQYF
NA NA TRBJ1-1 TRBV30 TGTGCCTGGAGCATCAGGGGTTTGGGGAACACTGAAGCTTTCTTT CAWSIRGLGNTEAFF
NA NA TRBJ2-2 TRBV9 TGTGCCAGCAGCGTCTCAGGATCGAACACCGGGGAGCTGTTTTTT CASSVSGSNTGELFF
NA TRBD2 TRBJ2-1 TRBV12-5 TGTGCTAGTGGTCACGGACTAGCACCGTTCTTC CASGHGLAPFF
NA NA TRBJ2-1 TRBV15 TGTGCCACCAGCAGAGATCGGTGGAATGAGCAGTTCTTC CATSRDRWNEQFF
NA TRBD1 TRBJ2-3 TRBV19 TGTGCCAGTAGTATGGGACAGTACACAGATACGCAGTATTTT CASSMGQYTDTQYF
NA NA TRBJ2-7 TRBV5-4 TGTGCCAGCAGCTTGGTTCAGGGAGGGGGCGAGCAGTACTTC CASSLVQGGGEQYF
NA NA TRBJ2-7 TRBV12-5 TGTGCTAGTGGCGTGACTGATTACGAGCAGTACTTC CASGVTDYEQYF
once NA TRBJ1-1 TRBV4-1 TGCGCCAGCAGCCACCCGGGGAACACTGAAGCTTTCTTT CASSHPGNTEAFF
NA NA TRBJ2-5 TRBV5-6 TGTGCCAGCAAACAACAAAACCAAGAGACCCAGTACTTC CASKQQNQETQYF
NA NA TRBJ2-1 TRBV30 TGTGCCTGGAGTGTAGAATGGGTGGGGGGGCTTCTAAATGAGCAGTTCTTC CAWSVEWVGGLLNEQFF
NA NA TRBJ1-1 TRBV28 TGTGCCAGCAGTAACCTAGGGGGGAACACTGAAGCTTTCTTT CASSNLGGNTEAFF
few TRBD1 TRBJ1-5 TRBV19 TGTGCCAGTAGTATCGGCAGGGGGCCGAATCAGCCCCAGCATTTT CASSIGRGPNQPQHF
NA NA TRBJ1-2 TRBV19 TGTGCCAGTAGTCAGGGTCCTTCACCTCACTATGGCTACACCTTC CASSQGPSPHYGYTF
few TRBD1 TRBJ1-1 TRBV4-2 TGTGCCAGCAGCCAGTGGACAGGGGGATCGCCTGAAGCTTTCTTT CASSQWTGGSPEAFF
NA NA TRBJ1-1 TRBV5-1 TGCGCCAGCAGCTTGGCGGAGGTAACTGAAGCTTTCTTT CASSLAEVTEAFF
NA TRBD2 TRBJ2-7 TRBV4-2 TGTGCCAGCAGCCAAGTCTGGGGACTAGCGGGGAAAATCCCCCACGAGCAGTACTTC CASSQVWGLAGKIPHEQYF
once NA TRBJ1-1 TRBV6-5 TGTGCCAGCAGTGAAAGAGGGGAGGGTGTAGCTTTCTTT CASSERGEGVAFF
NA NA TRBJ2-5 TRBV5-6 TGTGCCAGCAGCTTGGATCGGAGAGAAGAGACCCAGTACTTC CASSLDRREETQYF
NA NA TRBJ1-1 TRBV7-8 TGTGCCAGCAGCTTGGGCACCAGGGTCTTGAACACTGAAGCTTTCTTT CASSLGTRVLNTEAFF
NA TRBD1 TRBJ1-2 TRBV7-3 TGTGCCAGCAGCCCCGACAGGGACCGATTACATGGCTACACCTTC CASSPDRDRLHGYTF
NA NA TRBJ2-3 TRBV5-4 TGTGCCCAAGGAAGCCCCGGGGCAGATACGCAGTATTTT CAQGSPGADTQYF
NA TRBD1 TRBJ1-2 TRBV28 TGTGCCAGCAGTTTCAGGGACAGGCCTGGGGTGGGCTACACCTTC CASSFRDRPGVGYTF
NA NA TRBJ1-1 TRBV30 TGTGCCTGGAGCGGCCCAATTGGGGGGGGGACTTTCTTT CAWSGPIGGGTFF
NA NA TRBJ2-7 TRBV4-3 TGCGCCAGCAGCCAAGATCCCAGCTCCTACGAGCAGTACTTC CASSQDPSSYEQYF
NA NA TRBJ1-1 TRBV5-1 TGCGCCAGCAGGCGCAGGGAGGGGAACACTGAAGCTTTCTTT CASRRREGNTEAFF
NA NA TRBJ2-2 TRBV5-1 TGCGCCAGCAAAATCCCACAGGCGGACACCGGGGAGCTGTTTTTT CASKIPQADTGELFF
NA NA TRBJ2-7 TRBV5-5 TGTGCCAGCAGCTTGGAGGGGGGGTCAGGGAACGAGCAGTACTTC CASSLEGGSGNEQYF
NA TRBD2 TRBJ2-5 TRBV14 TGTGCCAGCAGCCTCCTGACTAGCGGGGCAGGGAAGACCCAGTACTTC CASSLLTSGAGKTQYF
NA NA TRBJ2-7 TRBV10-1 TGCGCCAGCAGTGACCGGGGCGAGCAGTACTTC CASSDRGEQYF
NA TRBD1 TRBJ1-2 TRBV27 TGTGCCAGCAGAGGACAGGCACAGTATGGCTACACCTTC CASRGQAQYGYTF
NA TRBD1 TRBJ1-2 TRBV2 TGTGCCAGCAGTGTGGGACAGGGGGCAGGGATTGGCCGGTATGGCTACACCTTC CASSVGQGAGIGRYGYTF
NA TRBD1 TRBJ2-2 TRBV27 TGTGCCAGCCAGGACAGGGCTAACACCGGGGAGCTGTTTTTT CASQDRANTGELFF
NA NA TRBJ2-7 TRBV28 TGTGCCAGCAGCCCTCAGGGTTACGAGCAGTACTTC CASSPQGYEQYF
NA NA TRBJ1-1 TRBV7-9 TGTGCCAGTAGTAATTGGGCGGGAGAAGCTTTCTTT CASSNWAGEAFF
NA NA TRBJ1-1 TRBV5-1 TGCGCCAGCAGCGTGCTACGGGACACTGAAGCTTTCTTT CASSVLRDTEAFF
NA TRBD2 TRBJ2-5 TRBV7-3 TGTGCCAGCAGCTTGATTGGGACTAGCCTGATGGAGACCCAGTACTTC CASSLIGTSLMETQYF
NA TRBD1 TRBJ1-6 TRBV6-6 TGTGCCAGCAGTAACAGGGGGCGCGCTTCACCCCTCCACTTT CASSNRGRASPLHF
NA TRBD1 TRBJ1-5 TRBV18 TGTGCCAGCTCAGCGGGACAGGGGGTTCATCAGCCCCAGCATTTT CASSAGQGVHQPQHF
NA TRBD1 TRBJ2-3 TRBV6-1 TGTGCCAGCAGTGGGGCACAGGGGACCGCCCGCACAGATACGCAGTATTTT CASSGAQGTARTDTQYF
NA TRBD1 TRBJ1-1 TRBV5-1 TGCGCCAGCAGCCCAAGGACAGGGGGCTTCACTGAAGCTTTCTTT CASSPRTGGFTEAFF
NA TRBD1 TRBJ1-2 TRBV10-3 TGTGCCATCAGTGAGTGGGACAGGGGTTCCTATGGCTACACCTTC CAISEWDRGSYGYTF
NA TRBD1 TRBJ1-2 TRBV6-5 TGTGCCAGCAGTTCGGGACAGGGGGTTTCGGGCTACACCTTC CASSSGQGVSGYTF
once TRBD1 TRBJ2-5 TRBV29-1 TGCAGCGTCACCCGGGACAGGGGGCGAGGAGAGACCCAGTACTTC CSVTRDRGRGETQYF
NA NA TRBJ2-6 TRBV7-9 TGTGCCAGCAGCTTGGGGCCAGACAGATCTGGGGCCAACGGCCTGACTTTC CASSLGPDRSGANGLTF
few TRBD2 TRBJ2-5 TRBV5-6 TGTGCCAGCAGCTTGGGGACTAGCGGGAGGGAGACCCAGTACTTC CASSLGTSGRETQYF
once TRBD1 TRBJ1-3 TRBV4-1 TGCGCCAGCAGCCGGACAGGCTCTGGAAACACCATATATTTT CASSRTGSGNTIYF
NA TRBD2 TRBJ2-5 TRBV4-2 TGTGCCAGCAGCCAACCCCTAGCGGGGGGGTTGGAGACCCAGTACTTC CASSQPLAGGLETQYF
NA NA TRBJ1-4 TRBV7-2 TGTGCCAGCAGTCCAGGAGGAGGTAATGAAAAACTGTTTTTT CASSPGGGNEKLFF